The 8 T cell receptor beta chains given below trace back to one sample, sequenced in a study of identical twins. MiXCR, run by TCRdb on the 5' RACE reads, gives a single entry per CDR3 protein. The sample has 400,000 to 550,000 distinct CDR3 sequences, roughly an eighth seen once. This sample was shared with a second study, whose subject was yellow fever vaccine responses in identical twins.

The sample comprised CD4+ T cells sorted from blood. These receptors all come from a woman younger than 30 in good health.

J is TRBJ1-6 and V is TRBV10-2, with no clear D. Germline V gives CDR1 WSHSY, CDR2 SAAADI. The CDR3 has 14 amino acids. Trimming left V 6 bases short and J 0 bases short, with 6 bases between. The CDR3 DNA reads TGCGCCAGCAGCGGAAGCTCCTATAATTCACCCCTCCACTTT. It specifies CASSGSSYNSPLHF.

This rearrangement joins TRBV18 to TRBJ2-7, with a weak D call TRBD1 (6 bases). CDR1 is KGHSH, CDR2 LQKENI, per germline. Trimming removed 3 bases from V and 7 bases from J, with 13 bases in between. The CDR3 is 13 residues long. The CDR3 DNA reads TGTGCCAGCTCACCGCCAGGGGTGGGAGAGCAGTACTTC. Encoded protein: CASSPPGVGEQYF.

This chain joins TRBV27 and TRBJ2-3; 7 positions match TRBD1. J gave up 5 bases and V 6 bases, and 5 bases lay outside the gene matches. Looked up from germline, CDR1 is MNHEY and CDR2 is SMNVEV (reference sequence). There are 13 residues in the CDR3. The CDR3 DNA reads TGTGCCAGCAGGACAGGGTTTGGAGATACGCAGTATTTT. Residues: CASRTGFGDTQYF.

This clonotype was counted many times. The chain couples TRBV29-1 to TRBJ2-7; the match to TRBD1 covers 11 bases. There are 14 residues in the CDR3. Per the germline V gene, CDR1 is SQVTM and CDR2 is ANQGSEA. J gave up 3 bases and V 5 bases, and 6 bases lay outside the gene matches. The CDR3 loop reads CSVLPGQGDYEQYF. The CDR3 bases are TGCAGCGTTTTACCGGGACAGGGGGACTACGAGCAGTACTTC.

CDR3 coding DNA: TGCGCCAGCAGCTTGGGGGGACAGGGCCACCAAGAGACCCAGTACTTC. Encoded protein: CASSLGGQGHQETQYF. The rearrangement uses TRBV5-1 and TRBJ2-5, with 9 bases fitting TRBD1. Germline V gene sequence: CDR1 SGHRS, CDR2 YFSETQ. This CDR3 has 16 amino acids. V shed 0 bases, J shed 0 bases, and the junction held 3 bases outside the gene matches.

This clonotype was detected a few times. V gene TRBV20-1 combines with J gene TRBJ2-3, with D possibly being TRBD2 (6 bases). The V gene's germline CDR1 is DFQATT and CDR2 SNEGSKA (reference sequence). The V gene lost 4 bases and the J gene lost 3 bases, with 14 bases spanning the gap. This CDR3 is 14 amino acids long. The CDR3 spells CSAKGGLGTDTQYF. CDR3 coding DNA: TGCAGTGCTAAGGGAGGCTTGGGTACAGATACGCAGTATTTT.

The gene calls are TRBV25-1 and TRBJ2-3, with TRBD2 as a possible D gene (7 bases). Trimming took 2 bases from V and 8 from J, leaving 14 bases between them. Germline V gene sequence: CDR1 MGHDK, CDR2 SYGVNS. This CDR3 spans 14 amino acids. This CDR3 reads CASSEIRGAGTQYF. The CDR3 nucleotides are TGTGCCAGCAGTGAAATACGGGGGGCGGGTACGCAGTATTTT.

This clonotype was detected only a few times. The CDR3 is CSASAGKETQYF. CDR3 nucleotides: TGCAGTGCTAGTGCGGGGAAAGAGACCCAGTACTTC. The rearrangement links TRBV20-1 to TRBJ2-5; D possibly corresponds to TRBD2 (6 bases). The CDR3 extends over 12 amino acids. Germline CDR1 DFQATT, CDR2 SNEGSKA (reference sequence). The ends were cut back, 3 bases at V and 3 bases at J, with 8 bases in the middle.